This entry lists 4 T cell receptor beta chains sequenced from one sample in a study of blood T cell repertoires in COVID-19 (dated by TCRdb to 2020 to 2022). Library preparation was by the immunoSEQ multiplex PCR assay. TCRdb's version of the immuneACCESS table is confined to in-frame rearrangements and falls short of the full clone set. An unresolved V gene accounts for under half of the shortfall where checked; the remainder is of unknown origin. The sample table lists more than 300,000 clones, 88% of them with a count of one. Of the sample, 1.2% falls within the top ten clones. Source material: PBMCs or T cells enriched from blood (not recorded which). The receptors were gathered from a woman under 30 who had recovered from COVID-19.

V and J are TRBV7-9 and TRBJ1-2; the D gene is possibly TRBD1 (5 bases). CDR3 size: 14 residues. V was shortened by 3 bases and J by 0 bases, with 8 bases between the two germline ends. CDR1 and CDR2 from the germline V gene are SEHNR and FQNEAQ (reference sequence). CDR3 loop: CASSFDSANYGYTF. Written as DNA, the CDR3 is TGTGCCAGCAGCTTCGACAGCGCTAACTATGGCTACACCTTC.

The chain has TRBV11-2 and TRBJ1-2; D possibly corresponds to TRBD1 (5 bases). Germline V gene lookup returns CDR1 SGHAT and CDR2 FQNNGV. The CDR3 length is 13 residues. Trimming cost V 5 bases and J 14 bases, with 21 bases left between them. The CDR3 coding sequence is TGTGCCAGCAGCGAAGAAGGCCCGGCCCGGGGGACCTTC. This gives the protein CASSEEGPARGTF.

J is TRBJ1-5 and V is TRBV2, with TRBD1 identical over 7 bases. Trimming removed 1 base from V and 9 bases from J; junction bases left unmatched: 9. The CDR3 extends over 15 amino acids. The V gene's germline CDR1 is SNHLY and CDR2 FYNNEI. The CDR3 loop is CASSEGTGGRRPQHF. CDR3 DNA: TGTGCCAGCAGTGAAGGGACAGGAGGAAGACGGCCCCAGCATTTT.

Remarks on this clone: The identical CDR3 is also encoded by other nucleotide sequences in the sample. This chain links TRBV7-9 with TRBJ1-1; weak D call: TRBD1 (5 bases). Trimming took off 1 base at V and 5 bases at J, with 11 bases between the two ends. Germline V lookup: CDR1 SEHNR, CDR2 FQNEAQ (reference sequence). CDR3 size: 14 residues. CDR3 DNA sequence: TGTGCCAGCAGCTTAGTGCAGGGAGGTACTGAAGCTTTCTTT. Translation gives CASSLVQGGTEAFF.